The T cell receptor (beta chain) described here comes from a study of brain metastases from non-small cell lung cancer. Measured with immunoSEQ multiplex PCR; TCRdb has only the in-frame clones, and not every one. Among over 2,000 clones listed, 65% to 85% were seen once. Notes on this clone: Sequence at one end of the junction differs from germline and may be a read error. The sample contains more than one DNA sequence encoding this CDR3.

This receptor was identified in a donor at least 40 years old with non-small cell lung cancer. Sample: tumor-adjacent normal tissue.

CDR3 sequence reads: CASSQDSSGTGGSPLHF. For the CDR3, the DNA is TGTGCCAGTAGCCAAGATAGCTCCGGGACAGGGGGCTCACCCCTCCACTTT. V usage is TRBV4-2 and J usage is TRBJ1-6, with 12 bases fitting TRBD1. Germline V gene data show CDR1 as LGHNA and CDR2 as YNFKEQ. The length of the CDR3 is 17 residues.